This T cell receptor beta chain appears in the sequencing data of a study of circulating and synovial CD4+ cells in juvenile arthritis. Study results and limitations: CPL versus bulk CD4 samples: T cell genome counts differed by at least an order of magnitude.

Donors were patients with active juvenile idiopathic arthritis. TCRdb's table, derived via immunoSEQ multiplex PCR, lists solely in-frame clones and lacks some. The sample includes about 14,000 clones, approximately 88% of them seen just once. Worth noting for this clone: Antigen specificity is unknown.

There are 14 residues in the CDR3. V was trimmed by 3 bases and J by 1 base, leaving 10 bases between them. The V gene's germline CDR1 is SQVTM and CDR2 ANQGSEA. This sequence joins TRBV29-1 and TRBJ1-5; D ambiguous. The TCR sequence derives from a human patient with juvenile idiopathic arthritis. Some clones in this sample may be carry-over from other donors' samples. Sequencing was performed on CD4+ T cells from synovial fluid. The CDR3 spells CSVDAGKSNQPQHF. The CDR3 bases are TGCAGCGTTGATGCCGGGAAAAGCAATCAGCCCCAGCATTTT. Full variable domain (remainder filled in from reference TRBV29-1 and TRBJ1-5): SAVISQKPSRDICQRGTSLTIQCQVDSQVTMMFWYRQQPGQSLTLIATANQGSEATYESGFVIDKFPISRPNLTFSTLTVSNMSPEDSSIYLCSVDAGKSNQPQHFGDGTRLSIL.